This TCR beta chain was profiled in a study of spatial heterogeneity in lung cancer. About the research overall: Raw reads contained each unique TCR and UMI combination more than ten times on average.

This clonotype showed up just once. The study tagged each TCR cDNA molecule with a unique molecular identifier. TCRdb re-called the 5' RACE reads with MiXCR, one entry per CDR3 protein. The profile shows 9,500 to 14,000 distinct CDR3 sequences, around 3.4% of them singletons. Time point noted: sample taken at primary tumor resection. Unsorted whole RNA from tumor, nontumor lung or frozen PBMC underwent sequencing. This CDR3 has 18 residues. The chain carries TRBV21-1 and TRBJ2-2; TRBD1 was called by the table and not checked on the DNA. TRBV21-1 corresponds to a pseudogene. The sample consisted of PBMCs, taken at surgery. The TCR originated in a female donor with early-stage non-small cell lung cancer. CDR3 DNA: TGTGCCAGCAGCAAAGTAGCAGGGGGCGAAGTCAGCACCGGGGAGCCGTTTTTT. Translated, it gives CASSKVAGGEVSTGEPFF.